This TCR beta chain was captured by sequencing in a study of OX40 agonist ivuxolimab in advanced cancers. Across the whole study: At doses from 0.01 to 10 mg/kg, patients were given intravenous ivuxolimab every 2 weeks. The study's findings and limits: At doses 0.1 to 3.0 mg/kg, CD4+ and CD8+ clones expanded.

CDR3 size: 16 residues. Trimming shortened V by 0 bases and J by 14 bases, and 24 bases separated the two germline ends. The V gene's germline CDR1 is MNHNS and CDR2 SASEGT. The table came from immunoSEQ multiplex PCR; TCRdb's copy has only in-frame clones and leaves some out. The sample lists over 55,000 clones, approximately 86% occurring once. In the case of this clone: Antigen specificity is unknown.

The sequence was obtained from an adult with an advanced solid tumor such as melanoma, head and neck, liver or kidney cancer. The chain joins TRBV6-1 to TRBJ2-3, with D possibly TRBD2 on 7 matching bases. The sequencing used CD4+ or CD8+ T cells sorted from blood, collected in a trial of the OX40 agonist ivuxolimab. CDR3 coding DNA: TGTGCCAGCAGTGAAGCGCGGGGGACAACCTTAACCCCACTGTATTTT. This gives the protein CASSEARGTTLTPLYF.